The 26 T cell receptor beta chains in this list originate from one sample, sequenced in a study of T cell responses to AZD1222 COVID-19 vaccine. Generated by immunoSEQ multiplex PCR, the TCRdb table keeps only in-frame clones and is missing some. The data contain roughly 150,000 clones, roughly 88% of them singletons. The source material was peripheral blood, sampled 28 days after the second AZD1222 dose. All receptors derive from an adult who received the AZD1222 COVID-19 vaccine.

This clone was seen only once. The V call is TRBV13, the J call TRBJ2-7, with a tentative D call TRBD2 (5 bases). Per germline, CDR1 PRHDT and CDR2 FYEKMQ (reference sequence). The CDR3 extends over 11 amino acids. V gave up 5 bases and J gave up 6 bases, with 8 bases separating them. The CDR3 reads CASSRGLEQYF. In DNA, the CDR3 is TGTGCCAGCAGCCGCGGACTCGAGCAGTACTTC.

This clone has a single count. Written as DNA, the CDR3 is TGTGCCAGCAGTTTAGCGACAGGGACCTACGAGCAGTACTTC. As protein: CASSLATGTYEQYF. The chain is built from TRBV6-5 and TRBJ2-7; 7 bases match TRBD1. The germline V gene has CDR1 MNHEY and CDR2 SVGAGI. With V trimmed by 4 bases and J by 2 bases, 5 bases remained unmatched. The CDR3 runs 14 residues.

Points on this clone: The junction does not match germline at one end; this may be a read error. The rearrangement links TRBV7-7 to TRBJ2-5, with TRBD2 identical over 7 bases. CDR3 length: 15 residues. In germline, CDR1 is SSHAT, CDR2 FNYEAQ (reference sequence). DNA of the CDR3: TGTGCTAGCAGCTTAGGCGGGGGAGTCCAAGAGACCCAGTACTTC. Translation: CASSLGGGVQETQYF.

The chain couples TRBV18 to TRBJ1-2, with a tentative D call TRBD1 (6 bases). V lost 3 bases and J lost 8, with 16 bases in between. The length of the CDR3 is 14 residues. Germline values: CDR1 KGHSH, CDR2 LQKENI. CDR3 DNA sequence: TGTGCCAGCTCACCTTTGACAGGACTTGGGGGCTACACCTTC. It specifies CASSPLTGLGGYTF.

The chain is built from TRBV9 and TRBJ2-1, with 10 bases matching TRBD2. CDR3 length equals 16 residues. The germline V gene has CDR1 SGDLS and CDR2 YYNGEE. The V gene end was trimmed by 0 bases and the J gene end by 4 bases; junction bases not matched to a gene: 4. CDR3 in amino acids: CASSVGTSGGYNEQFF. The CDR3 nucleotides are TGTGCCAGCAGCGTAGGGACTAGCGGAGGTTACAATGAGCAGTTCTTC.

The chain joins TRBV12-3 or TRBV12-4 to TRBJ1-2; the D is unclear. There are 11 residues in the CDR3. Trimming removed 7 bases at V and 5 bases at J, with 8 bases between. The CDR3, as DNA: TGTGCCAGCACCTCGACTTATGGCTACACCTTC. It translates to CASTSTYGYTF.

CDR3 coding DNA: TGTGCCAGCAGCAGAAAGATAGCGGGGGATCCCCAGGAGCAGTACTTC. Translation: CASSRKIAGDPQEQYF. The rearrangement uses TRBV7-3 and TRBJ2-7; 9 bases match TRBD2. V shed 5 bases and J 7 bases; nucleotides not matched to a gene: 15. This CDR3 is 16 amino acids long. CDR1 SGHTA and CDR2 FQGTGA come from the germline V gene.

This sequence joins TRBV6-6 and TRBJ1-2; D gene unclear. V was shortened by 8 bases and J by 2 bases, with 9 bases between the two germline ends. The CDR3 spans 12 residues. Germline V gene lookup returns CDR1 MNHNY and CDR2 SVGAGI (reference sequence). CDR3: CASRHPNYGYTF. CDR3 bases: TGTGCCAGCCGTCACCCGAACTATGGCTACACCTTC.

For this clone: The identical CDR3 is also encoded by other nucleotide sequences in the sample. The J gene is TRBJ1-6, the V gene TRBV6-5, with D possibly TRBD1 on 6 matching bases. Trimming took 0 bases from V and 5 from J, leaving 8 bases between them. Germline CDR1 MNHEY, CDR2 SVGAGI. The CDR3 contains 15 residues. CDR3 DNA: TGTGCCAGCAGTTACTCGGCAGGGGATAATTCACCCCTCCACTTT. Translated, it gives CASSYSAGDNSPLHF.

This clone was picked up one time. This chain uses TRBV20-1 with TRBJ2-5; D unresolved. From germline, CDR1 is DFQATT and CDR2 SNEGSKA (reference sequence). CDR3 length: 10 amino acids. Trimming left V 6 bases short and J 4 bases short, with 6 bases between. The CDR3 here is CSALLETQYF. CDR3 coding DNA: TGCAGTGCGCTTTTAGAGACCCAGTACTTC.

The chain joins TRBV18 to TRBJ2-7, with 10 bases lining up with TRBD1. CDR1 is KGHSH and CDR2 is LQKENI in the germline V gene. This CDR3 has 14 amino acids. V gave up 3 bases and J gave up 6 bases; unmatched junction bases: 5. The CDR3 sequence is CASSPRDRGPEQYF. The CDR3, as DNA: TGTGCCAGCTCACCCCGGGACAGGGGTCCCGAGCAGTACTTC.

This clone was seen only once. This rearrangement joins TRBV28 to TRBJ1-5; D not resolved. V was trimmed by 5 bases and J by 6 bases, leaving 14 bases between them. Looked up from germline, CDR1 is MDHEN and CDR2 is SYDVKM. The CDR3 is made up of 14 amino acids. CDR3 DNA: TGTGCCAGCAGTCTGGACGGACGACTTCAGCCCCAGCATTTT. Encoded protein: CASSLDGRLQPQHF.

Only one count was recorded for this clone. The chain links TRBV6-1 to TRBJ2-1; D remains ambiguous. The CDR3 runs to 14 residues. Germline V gives CDR1 MNHNS, CDR2 SASEGT. V shed 2 bases and J shed 5 bases, with 10 bases lying between them. The CDR3 DNA reads TGTGCCAGCAGTGAACTCGGTAGTGACAATGAGCAGTTCTTC. Protein: CASSELGSDNEQFF.

This clone was detected only once. The chain is built from TRBV5-1 and TRBJ2-5; TRBD1 matches at 9 bases. This CDR3 region has 15 residues. The J segment lost 1 base and the V segment lost 1 base, leaving 2 bases of the junction unmatched. The germline CDR1 and CDR2 sequences are SGHRS and YFSETQ. The DNA for the CDR3 is TGCGCCAGCAGCTTGAACAGGGGGCCCCAAGAGACCCAGTACTTC. Encoded protein: CASSLNRGPQETQYF.

This clone was found once. J is TRBJ1-2 and V is TRBV12-3 or TRBV12-4, with TRBD1 matching over 9 bases. The CDR3 has 12 residues. Unmatched junction bases numbered 0, after V lost 5 bases and J lost 5 bases. The CDR3 DNA is TGTGCCAGCAGTGGGACAGGGTATGGCTACACCTTC. Translated, it gives CASSGTGYGYTF.

The rearrangement links TRBV2 to TRBJ1-5; D may be TRBD1 (6 bases). From germline, CDR1 is SNHLY and CDR2 FYNNEI. This CDR3 comprises 13 residues. V was shortened by 6 bases and J by 6 bases, with 12 bases between the two germline ends. The CDR3 loop is CASRGTFPQPQHF. For the CDR3, the DNA is TGTGCCAGCAGGGGGACATTTCCTCAGCCCCAGCATTTT.

The chain couples TRBV30 to TRBJ1-4; D call uncertain. Germline V gene data show CDR1 as GTSNPN and CDR2 as SVGIG (reference sequence). The CDR3 length is 13 residues. The V end was cut by 4 bases, the J end by 4 bases, with 10 bases between. CDR3 coding DNA: TGTGCCTGGACCCCAGTTGATAATGAAAAACTGTTTTTT. Its protein product is CAWTPVDNEKLFF.

The chain employs TRBV6-2 or TRBV6-3 and TRBJ2-7, with D unclear. The germline V gene encodes CDR1 MNHEY and CDR2 SVGEGT. The CDR3 runs 17 residues. The V end was cut by 2 bases, the J end by 0 bases, with 17 bases between. The CDR3 coding sequence is TGTGCCAGCAGTTACCGTATGGCGACCAAGAGCTCCTACGAGCAGTACTTC. It yields the protein CASSYRMATKSSYEQYF.

The rearrangement uses TRBV10-3 and TRBJ1-6; D unresolved. Germline CDR1 and CDR2: ENHRY and SYGVKD. The CDR3 has 13 amino acids. The V and J ends lost 6 bases and 0 bases respectively, with 3 bases between them. CDR3 sequence reads: CAIRSSYNSPLHF. CDR3 nucleotides: TGTGCCATCAGGAGCTCCTATAATTCACCCCTCCACTTT.

This chain joins TRBV4-3 and TRBJ1-1, with D unclear. Germline V gives CDR1 LGHNA, CDR2 YSLEER. The V and J ends lost 2 bases and 6 bases respectively, with 16 bases between them. The CDR3 consists of 15 residues. Here the CDR3 reads CASSQSTGHNPEAFF. The CDR3 DNA reads TGCGCCAGCAGCCAATCCACGGGCCATAACCCTGAAGCTTTCTTT.

V and J are TRBV5-1 and TRBJ2-2; D is uncertain. The CDR3 totals 16 residues. Germline lookup yields CDR1 SGHRS and CDR2 YFSETQ. V shed 0 bases and J shed 1 base, with 10 bases lying between them. As DNA, the CDR3 is TGCGCCAGCAGCTTGGCCGCGACTTTGAACACCGGGGAGCTGTTTTTT. It translates to CASSLAATLNTGELFF.

This clone was detected ten times or more. The rearrangement links TRBV5-6 to TRBJ1-4, with D possibly TRBD1 on 5 matching bases. This CDR3 has 17 residues. Germline CDR1 and CDR2: SGHDT and YYEEEE. Trimming removed 1 base from V and 1 base from J, with 14 bases in between. The CDR3 DNA sequence: TGTGCCAGCAGCTTGTATGCGACAGAAGGAACTAATGAAAAACTGTTTTTT. As protein: CASSLYATEGTNEKLFF.

The J gene is TRBJ2-7, the V gene TRBV7-2; perhaps TRBD2 as D (5 bases). Germline V gives CDR1 SGHTA, CDR2 FQGNSA. V gave up 4 bases and J gave up 0 bases, with 13 bases separating them. CDR3 length equals 15 residues. The CDR3 DNA follows: TGTGCCAGCAGCTCAAGCAGCGGAATCTCCTACGAGCAGTACTTC. Protein product: CASSSSSGISYEQYF.

The rearrangement uses TRBV7-9 and TRBJ2-5, with D possibly matching TRBD1 (5 bases). CDR3 length: 15 amino acids. Germline-derived CDR1 and CDR2 are SEHNR and FQNEAQ (reference sequence). Trimming stripped 5 bases from V and 5 bases from J, with 18 bases between. CDR3 protein: CASSPQDSPLETQYF. CDR3 sequence (DNA): TGTGCCAGCAGCCCCCAAGACAGCCCGTTGGAGACCCAGTACTTC.

J is TRBJ2-1 and V is TRBV29-1, with TRBD1 matching 7 bases. From germline, CDR1 is SQVTM and CDR2 ANQGSEA. The trim removed 8 bases at V and 5 bases at J, leaving 12 bases unmatched. The length of the CDR3 is 14 residues. In DNA form, the CDR3 reads TGCAGCACCACATCAGGGGGTTTCGACAATGAGCAGTTCTTC. This translates into CSTTSGGFDNEQFF.

This chain links TRBV3-1 (or the pseudogene TRBV3-2) with TRBJ1-5, with D unresolved. V was cut by 3 bases and J by 2 bases, with 8 bases left in between. This CDR3 comprises 14 residues. Germline CDR1 is LGHDT and CDR2 is YNNKEL (reference sequence). The DNA of the CDR3 is TGTGCCAGCAGCCATCTGGGCGGCAATCAGCCCCAGCATTTT. It encodes CASSHLGGNQPQHF.